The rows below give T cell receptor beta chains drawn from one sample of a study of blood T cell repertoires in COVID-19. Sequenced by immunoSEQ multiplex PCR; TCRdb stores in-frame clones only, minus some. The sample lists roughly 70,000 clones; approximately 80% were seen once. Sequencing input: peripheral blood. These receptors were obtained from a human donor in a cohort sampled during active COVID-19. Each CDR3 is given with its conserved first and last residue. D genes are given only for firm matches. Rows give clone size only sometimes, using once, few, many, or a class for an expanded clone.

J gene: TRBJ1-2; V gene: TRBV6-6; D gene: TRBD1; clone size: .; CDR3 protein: CASTLRQGSSYGYTF; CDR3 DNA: TGTGCCAGCACGTTGCGACAGGGGTCTTCCTATGGCTACACCTTC
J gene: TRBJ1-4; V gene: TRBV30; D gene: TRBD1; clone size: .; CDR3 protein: CAYERTGGKKLFF; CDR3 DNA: TGTGCCTATGAGAGGACAGGAGGTAAAAAACTGTTTTTT
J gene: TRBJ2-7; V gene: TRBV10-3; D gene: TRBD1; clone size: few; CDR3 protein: CAISDLTGGSYEQYF; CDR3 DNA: TGTGCCATCAGTGATTTAACAGGGGGCTCCTACGAGCAGTACTTC
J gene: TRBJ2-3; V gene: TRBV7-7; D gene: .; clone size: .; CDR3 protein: CASSSSSAEADTQYF; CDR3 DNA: TGTGCCAGCAGCTCCTCCTCGGCGGAGGCAGATACGCAGTATTTT
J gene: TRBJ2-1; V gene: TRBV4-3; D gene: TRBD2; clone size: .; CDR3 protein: CASSQGPGGAVNEQFF; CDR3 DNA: TGCGCCAGCAGCCAAGGTCCGGGGGGAGCAGTCAATGAGCAGTTCTTC
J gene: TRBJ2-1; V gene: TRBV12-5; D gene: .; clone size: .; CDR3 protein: CASGLGSSRGEQFF; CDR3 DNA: TGTGCTAGTGGTTTGGGCAGTTCCCGGGGTGAGCAGTTCTTC
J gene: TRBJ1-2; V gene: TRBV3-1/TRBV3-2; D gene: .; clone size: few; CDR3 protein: CASSQDRQGSRYTF; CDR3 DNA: TGTGCCAGCAGCCAAGATCGGCAGGGTTCTCGCTACACCTTC
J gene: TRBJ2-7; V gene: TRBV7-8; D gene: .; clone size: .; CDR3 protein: CASSPLLRGTSSYEQYF; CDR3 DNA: TGTGCCAGCAGCCCCCTCCTTCGCGGGACGTCCTCCTACGAGCAGTACTTC
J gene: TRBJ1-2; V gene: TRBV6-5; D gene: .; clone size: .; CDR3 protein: CASKRTGGYGYTF; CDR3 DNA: TGTGCCAGCAAACGGACGGGGGGCTATGGCTACACCTTC
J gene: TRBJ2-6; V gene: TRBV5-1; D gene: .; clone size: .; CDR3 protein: CASSQDRTGANVLTF; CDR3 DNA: TGCGCCAGCAGTCAAGACAGGACTGGGGCCAACGTCCTGACTTTC
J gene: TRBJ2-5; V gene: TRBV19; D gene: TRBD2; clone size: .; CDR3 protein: CASSPGLAGQETQYF; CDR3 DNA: TGTGCCAGTAGTCCTGGACTAGCGGGGCAAGAGACCCAGTACTTC
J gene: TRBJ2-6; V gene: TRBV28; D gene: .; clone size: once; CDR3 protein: CASSVSSPGGGANVLTF; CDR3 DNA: TGTGCCAGCAGCGTCAGCTCCCCCGGGGGTGGGGCCAACGTCCTGACTTTC
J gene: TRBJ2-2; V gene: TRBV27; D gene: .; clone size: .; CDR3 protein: CASSPWRAETGELFF; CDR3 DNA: TGTGCCAGCAGTCCTTGGAGGGCCGAAACCGGGGAGCTGTTTTTT
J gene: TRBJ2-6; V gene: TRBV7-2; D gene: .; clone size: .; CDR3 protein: CASSLGAQPLTGANVLTF; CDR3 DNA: TGTGCCAGCAGCTTAGGCGCACAGCCTCTCACCGGGGCCAACGTCCTGACTTTC
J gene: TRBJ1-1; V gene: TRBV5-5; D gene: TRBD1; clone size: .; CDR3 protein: CASSPTGGVGVTEAFF; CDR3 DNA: TGTGCCAGCAGCCCAACAGGGGGCGTGGGTGTAACTGAAGCTTTCTTT
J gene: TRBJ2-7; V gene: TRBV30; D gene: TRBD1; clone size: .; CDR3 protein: CAWSTGQAYEQYF; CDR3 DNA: TGTGCCTGGAGTACAGGACAGGCATACGAGCAGTACTTC
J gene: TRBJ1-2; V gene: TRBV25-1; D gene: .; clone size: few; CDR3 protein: CASSTTGHLLF; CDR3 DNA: TGTGCCAGCAGTACGACAGGTCACCTACTCTTC
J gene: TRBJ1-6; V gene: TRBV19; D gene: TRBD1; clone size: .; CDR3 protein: CASSIGTGDYNSPLHF; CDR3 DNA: TGTGCCAGTAGTATCGGGACAGGGGACTATAATTCACCCCTCCACTTT
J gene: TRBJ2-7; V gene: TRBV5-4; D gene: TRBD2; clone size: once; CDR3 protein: CASSPDRPSGLHF; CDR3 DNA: TGTGCCAGCAGCCCCGATCGGCCTAGCGGGTTACACTTC
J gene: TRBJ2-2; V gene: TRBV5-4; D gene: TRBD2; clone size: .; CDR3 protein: CASSLLREGRTGELFF; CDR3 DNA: TGTGCCAGCAGCTTGTTGCGGGAGGGCCGCACCGGGGAGCTGTTTTTT
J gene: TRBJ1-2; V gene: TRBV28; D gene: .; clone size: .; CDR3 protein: CASSLTDGGESYTF; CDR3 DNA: TGTGCCAGCAGTTTGACAGACGGCGGGGAGAGCTACACCTTC
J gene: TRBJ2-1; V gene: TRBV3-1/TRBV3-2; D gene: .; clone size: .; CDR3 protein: CASSRAGLYNEQFF; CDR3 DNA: TGTGCCAGCAGCCGGGCCGGACTATACAATGAGCAGTTCTTC
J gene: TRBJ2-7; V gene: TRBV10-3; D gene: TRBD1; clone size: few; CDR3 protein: CAITMGQGAYEQYF; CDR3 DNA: TGTGCCATCACCATGGGACAGGGGGCTTACGAGCAGTACTTC
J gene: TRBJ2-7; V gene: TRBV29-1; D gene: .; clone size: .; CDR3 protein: CSVLADSGYEQYF; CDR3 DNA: TGCAGCGTCCTAGCGGACAGCGGATACGAGCAGTACTTC
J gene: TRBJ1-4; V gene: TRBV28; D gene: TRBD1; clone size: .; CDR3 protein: CASSLGQGSEKLFF; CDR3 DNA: TGTGCCAGCAGTCTTGGACAGGGGAGTGAAAAACTGTTTTTT
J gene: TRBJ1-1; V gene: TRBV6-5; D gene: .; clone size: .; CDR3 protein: CASKREDLTEAFF; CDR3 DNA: TGTGCCAGCAAAAGGGAGGATCTCACTGAAGCTTTCTTT
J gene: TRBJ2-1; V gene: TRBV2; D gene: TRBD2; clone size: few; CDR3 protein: CASSEQRDENEQFF; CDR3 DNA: TGTGCCAGCAGTGAACAGCGGGATGAAAATGAGCAGTTCTTC
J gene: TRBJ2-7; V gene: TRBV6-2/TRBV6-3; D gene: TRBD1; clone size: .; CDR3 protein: CASSTGGAYEQYF; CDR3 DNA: TGTGCCAGCAGTACAGGGGGTGCGTACGAGCAGTACTTC
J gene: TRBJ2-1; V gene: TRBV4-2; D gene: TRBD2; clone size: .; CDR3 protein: CASSQEGAGGGSYNEQFF; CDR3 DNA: TGTGCCAGCAGCCAAGAAGGAGCGGGAGGGGGCTCCTACAATGAGCAGTTCTTC
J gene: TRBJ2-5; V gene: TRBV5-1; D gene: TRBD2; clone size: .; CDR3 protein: CASSLAAGGYQETQYF; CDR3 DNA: TGCGCCAGCAGCTTGGCGGCGGGAGGATACCAAGAGACCCAGTACTTC
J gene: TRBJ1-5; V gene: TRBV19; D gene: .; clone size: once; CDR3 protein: CATNNRDQPQHF; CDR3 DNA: TGTGCCACAAATAACAGGGATCAGCCCCAGCATTTT
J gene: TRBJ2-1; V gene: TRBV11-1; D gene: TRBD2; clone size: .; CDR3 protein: CASSLAGTSVGEQFF; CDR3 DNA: TGTGCCAGCAGCTTAGCTGGGACTAGCGTAGGGGAGCAGTTCTTC
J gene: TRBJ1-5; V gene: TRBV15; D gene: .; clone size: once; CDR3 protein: CATSRVIGEDQPQHF; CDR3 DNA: TGTGCCACCAGCAGAGTTATCGGGGAGGATCAGCCCCAGCATTTT
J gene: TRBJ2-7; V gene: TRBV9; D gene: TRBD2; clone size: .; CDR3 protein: CASSVAEREGRYEQYF; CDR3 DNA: TGTGCCAGCAGCGTAGCGGAACGGGAGGGCCGGTACGAGCAGTACTTC
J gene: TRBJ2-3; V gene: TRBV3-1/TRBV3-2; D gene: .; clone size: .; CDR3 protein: CASSHSGYTDTQYF; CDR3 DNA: TGTGCCAGCAGCCATAGCGGTTACACAGATACGCAGTATTTT
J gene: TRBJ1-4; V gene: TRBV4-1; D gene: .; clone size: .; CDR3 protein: CASSQAGGGEKLFF; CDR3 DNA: TGCGCCAGCAGCCAAGCGGGGGGGGGTGAAAAACTGTTTTTT
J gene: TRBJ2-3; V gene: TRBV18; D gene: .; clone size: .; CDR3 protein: CASSPPRTDTQYF; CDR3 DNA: TGTGCCAGCTCACCACCGAGAACAGATACGCAGTATTTT
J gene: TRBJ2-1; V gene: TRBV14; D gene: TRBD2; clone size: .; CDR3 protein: CASSPYAGGINEQFF; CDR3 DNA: TGTGCCAGCAGTCCCTATGCGGGAGGAATCAATGAGCAGTTCTTC
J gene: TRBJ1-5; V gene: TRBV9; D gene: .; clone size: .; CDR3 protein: CASSAGTPNQPQHF; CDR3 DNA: TGTGCCAGCAGCGCCGGGACACCCAATCAGCCCCAGCATTTT
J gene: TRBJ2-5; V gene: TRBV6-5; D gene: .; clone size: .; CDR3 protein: CASSYSTGGSQETQYF; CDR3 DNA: TGTGCCAGCAGTTACTCGACCGGGGGTTCCCAAGAGACCCAGTACTTC
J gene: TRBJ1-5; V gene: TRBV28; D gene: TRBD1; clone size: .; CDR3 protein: CASSFLQGTDNQPQHF; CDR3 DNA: TGTGCCAGCAGTTTCCTTCAGGGGACAGACAATCAGCCCCAGCATTTT
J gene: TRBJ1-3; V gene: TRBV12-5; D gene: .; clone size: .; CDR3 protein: CASGTGNTIYF; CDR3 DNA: TGTGCTAGTGGCACTGGAAACACCATATATTTT
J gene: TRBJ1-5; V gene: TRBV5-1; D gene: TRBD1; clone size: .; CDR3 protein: CASSSGQGVQPQHF; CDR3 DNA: TGCGCCAGCAGCTCCGGACAGGGGGTTCAGCCCCAGCATTTT
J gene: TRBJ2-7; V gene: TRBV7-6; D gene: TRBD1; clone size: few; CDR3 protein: CASSALQGASYEQYF; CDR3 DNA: TGTGCCAGCAGCGCGCTACAGGGGGCAAGCTACGAGCAGTACTTC
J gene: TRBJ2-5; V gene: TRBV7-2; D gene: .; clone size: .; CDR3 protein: CATSPGGGGETQYF; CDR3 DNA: TGTGCCACCAGTCCGGGGGGAGGGGGAGAGACCCAGTACTTC
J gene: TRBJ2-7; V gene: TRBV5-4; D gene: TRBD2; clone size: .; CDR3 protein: CASSLEAGGPSYEQYF; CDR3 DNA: TGTGCCAGCAGCTTGGAGGCGGGAGGGCCTTCCTACGAGCAGTACTTC